The rows below give T cell receptor beta chains drawn from one sample of a study of regulatory T cells in long-lasting Graves disease. TCRdb itself ran the multiplex PCR reads through MiXCR, one entry per CDR3 protein. The table has approximately 290,000 distinct CDR3 sequences, 22% seen once. The sample consisted of peripheral blood mononuclear cells (PBMCs), taken when the disease was refractory, from a patient treated with antithyroid drugs. These receptors were collected from a female donor with Graves disease. CDR3s include the opening cysteine and the closing phenylalanine or tryptophan. Fields, in order: clone size, CDR3 length, V gene, J gene, D gene, CDR3 protein, CDR3 DNA. A D gene is named only where the DNA matches it firmly. Some rows have no size entry. The others give once, few or many, or a class for an expanded clone.

clone size: few
CDR3 length: 13
V gene: TRBV29-1
J gene: TRBJ2-7
D gene: TRBD2
CDR3 protein: CSGRMAGGPEQYF
CDR3 DNA: TGCAGCGGGAGGATGGCGGGAGGGCCGGAGCAGTACTTC

clone size: many
CDR3 length: 12
V gene: TRBV20-1
J gene: TRBJ2-7
D gene: -
CDR3 protein: CSAARDADEQYF
CDR3 DNA: TGCAGTGCAGCAAGGGACGCGGACGAGCAGTACTTC

clone size: many
CDR3 length: 13
V gene: TRBV12-3/TRBV12-4
J gene: TRBJ2-5
D gene: -
CDR3 protein: CASSRQRQETQYF
CDR3 DNA: TGTGCCAGCAGTAGACAGCGCCAAGAGACCCAGTACTTC

clone size: few
CDR3 length: 17
V gene: TRBV28
J gene: TRBJ2-7
D gene: -
CDR3 protein: CASGLPPGGVGPGEQYF
CDR3 DNA: TGTGCCAGCGGACTACCCCCCGGCGGAGTTGGCCCCGGCGAGCAGTACTTC

clone size: -
CDR3 length: 13
V gene: TRBV12-3/TRBV12-4
J gene: TRBJ2-1
D gene: -
CDR3 protein: CASSSTPRNEQFF
CDR3 DNA: TGTGCCAGCAGTTCCACCCCTCGCAATGAGCAGTTCTTC

clone size: -
CDR3 length: 14
V gene: TRBV20-1
J gene: TRBJ1-5
D gene: -
CDR3 protein: CSAYQGLGNQPQHF
CDR3 DNA: TGCAGTGCGTATCAGGGATTAGGCAATCAGCCCCAGCATTTT

clone size: once
CDR3 length: 13
V gene: TRBV12-3/TRBV12-4
J gene: TRBJ2-1
D gene: TRBD2
CDR3 protein: CASRGTSVNEQFF
CDR3 DNA: TGTGCCTCCCGGGGGACTAGTGTAAATGAGCAGTTCTTC

clone size: -
CDR3 length: 13
V gene: TRBV4-3
J gene: TRBJ1-1
D gene: -
CDR3 protein: CASSQHSNTEAFF
CDR3 DNA: TGCGCCAGCAGCCAACATTCGAACACTGAAGCTTTCTTT

clone size: few
CDR3 length: 16
V gene: TRBV19
J gene: TRBJ1-5
D gene: -
CDR3 protein: CASTDSAGDSNQPQHF
CDR3 DNA: TGTGCCAGTACGGATTCGGCGGGTGATAGCAATCAGCCCCAGCATTTT

clone size: many
CDR3 length: 13
V gene: TRBV7-6
J gene: TRBJ2-7
D gene: -
CDR3 protein: CASSLAFEHEQYF
CDR3 DNA: TGTGCCAGCAGCTTAGCGTTTGAGCACGAGCAGTACTTC

clone size: many
CDR3 length: 15
V gene: TRBV28
J gene: TRBJ1-2
D gene: -
CDR3 protein: CASSPRQDRIYGYTF
CDR3 DNA: TGTGCCAGCAGTCCGCGACAGGACCGGATCTATGGCTACACCTTC

clone size: -
CDR3 length: 14
V gene: TRBV7-2
J gene: TRBJ1-6
D gene: -
CDR3 protein: CASSPIRRNSPLHF
CDR3 DNA: TGTGCCAGCAGCCCTATTCGACGGAATTCACCCCTCCACTTT

clone size: -
CDR3 length: 16
V gene: TRBV25-1
J gene: TRBJ1-4
D gene: -
CDR3 protein: CASSDYRRGDDEKLFF
CDR3 DNA: TGCGCCAGCAGTGATTACCGCAGAGGGGATGATGAAAAACTGTTTTTT

clone size: once
CDR3 length: 13
V gene: TRBV6-1
J gene: TRBJ2-5
D gene: -
CDR3 protein: CASGGTYQETQYF
CDR3 DNA: TGTGCCAGCGGAGGGACTTACCAAGAGACCCAGTACTTC

clone size: -
CDR3 length: 15
V gene: TRBV9
J gene: TRBJ1-1
D gene: -
CDR3 protein: CASDGGQGRGTEAFF
CDR3 DNA: TGTGCCAGCGACGGAGGGCAGGGAAGAGGGACTGAAGCTTTCTTT

clone size: -
CDR3 length: 10
V gene: TRBV20-1
J gene: TRBJ2-3
D gene: -
CDR3 protein: CSARTDTQYF
CDR3 DNA: TGCAGTGCTAGAACGGATACGCAGTATTTT

clone size: many
CDR3 length: 14
V gene: TRBV7-2
J gene: TRBJ2-2
D gene: -
CDR3 protein: CASSLVSDTGELFF
CDR3 DNA: TGTGCCAGCAGCTTGGTGAGCGACACCGGGGAGCTGTTTTTT

clone size: once
CDR3 length: 15
V gene: TRBV4-1
J gene: TRBJ1-1
D gene: -
CDR3 protein: CASSQDRQGPMEAFF
CDR3 DNA: TGCGCCAGCAGCCAAGATCGGCAGGGCCCGATGGAAGCTTTCTTT